These 13 T cell receptor beta chains were all obtained from the same sample, sequenced in a study of vaccination and CD4 T cells after COVID-19. The Oncomine TCR Beta short-read assay was applied to DNA of cultured CD4+ T cells. TCRdb fed the PCR reads into MiXCR, producing one record per CDR3 protein. The profile shows about 15,000 distinct CDR3 sequences, 60% to 75% of them singletons. No cognate antigen is known for these TCRs. Sample treatment: approximately 10-day PBMC culture with coronavirus spike peptide pools or control peptides (ViraFEST assay). The source material was CD4+ T cells from blood, cultured in vitro. The source is a human donor who had recovered from COVID-19.

This rearrangement joins TRBV7-8 to TRBJ2-7; TRBD2 matches at 9 bases. Germline V gene sequence: CDR1 SGHVS, CDR2 FQNEAQ. This CDR3 spans 13 amino acids. The V gene end was trimmed by 7 bases and the J gene end by 9 bases; junction bases not matched to a gene: 10. The chain's CDR3 is CASTLGPTSGQYF. CDR3 nucleotides: TGTGCCAGCACTTTGGGGCCGACTAGCGGGCAGTACTTC.

This clonotype is labeled medium-sized. The chain has TRBV19 and TRBJ2-7; no definite D call. The CDR3 sequence is 14 residues long. Germline V lookup: CDR1 LNHDA, CDR2 SQIVND (reference sequence). Trimming took off 3 bases at V and 7 bases at J, with 16 bases between the two ends. The CDR3 coding sequence is TGTGCCAGTAGTATCACTAAGGCCCTTGGTGAGCAGTACTTC. Protein sequence: CASSITKALGEQYF.

The J gene is TRBJ1-5, the V gene TRBV20-1; D uncertain. The V gene's germline CDR1 is DFQATT and CDR2 SNEGSKA (reference sequence). V lost 3 bases to trimming and J lost 0 bases, with 15 bases between them. The CDR3 runs 16 residues. The CDR3 sequence is CSASLLPGLSNQPQHF. The CDR3 coding sequence is TGCAGTGCTAGCCTACTTCCGGGCCTTAGCAATCAGCCCCAGCATTTT.

This clonotype came up once. The rearrangement uses TRBV20-1 and TRBJ2-3, with D possibly matching TRBD2 (6 bases). This CDR3 has 15 amino acids. CDR1 is DFQATT, CDR2 SNEGSKA, per germline (reference sequence). V dropped 0 bases and J dropped 3 bases, with 13 bases sitting between them. CDR3 in DNA: TGCAGTGCTAGAGATCGACTAGTCGGGACAGATACGCAGTATTTT. Translating gives CSARDRLVGTDTQYF.

The chain links TRBV20-1 to TRBJ2-1; TRBD2 is a possible D gene (6 bases). With 6 bases removed from V and 2 bases from J, the gap between germline ends came to 11 bases. The CDR3 is 13 amino acids. Germline values: CDR1 DFQATT, CDR2 SNEGSKA (reference sequence). This CDR3 reads CSARRDAYNEQFF. The CDR3, as DNA: TGCAGTGCCCGGAGGGACGCCTACAATGAGCAGTTCTTC.

This chain links TRBV7-7 with TRBJ2-5; 10 bases are shared with TRBD1. This CDR3 is built from 15 residues. The germline V gene has CDR1 SSHAT and CDR2 FNYEAQ (reference sequence). V lost 4 bases, J lost 4 bases, and 6 bases stayed unmatched. CDR3: CASSSLDRGRETQYF. The DNA of the CDR3 is TGTGCCAGCAGCTCGCTAGACAGGGGGCGAGAGACCCAGTACTTC.

The rearrangement links TRBV28 to TRBJ1-2; D call uncertain. The CDR3 sequence is 14 residues long. The V gene lost 6 bases and the J gene lost 3 bases, with 14 bases spanning the gap. Germline CDR1 reads MDHEN; CDR2 reads SYDVKM. The CDR3, as DNA: TGTGCCAGCAGGCCGGCGGGGAGAGACTATGGCTACACCTTC. This codes for CASRPAGRDYGYTF.

The chain has TRBV5-6 and TRBJ2-5; 7 positions agree with TRBD1. The CDR3 extends over 15 amino acids. CDR1 is SGHDT and CDR2 is YYEEEE in the germline V gene. V lost 2 bases, J lost 5 bases, and 9 bases stayed unmatched. The DNA of the CDR3 is TGTGCCAGCAGCTTCGGACAGGTAACGGGCGAGACCCAGTACTTC. Amino acid sequence: CASSFGQVTGETQYF.

The chain couples TRBV27 to TRBJ2-5, with 8 bases that match TRBD2. Germline V lookup: CDR1 MNHEY, CDR2 SMNVEV (reference sequence). This CDR3 has 15 residues. V shed 8 bases, J shed 3 bases, and the junction held 11 bases outside the gene matches. The CDR3 DNA reads as TGTGCCAGCGGTTCCCAGCGGGGGCGAGAAGAGACCCAGTACTTC. Amino acids: CASGSQRGREETQYF.

The chain couples TRBV6-2 or TRBV6-3 to TRBJ1-3; D gene uncertain. Trimming took 6 bases from V and 0 from J, leaving 9 bases between them. CDR3 size: 14 residues. Germline loops: CDR1 MNHEY, CDR2 SVGEGT. The CDR3 spells CASSKVASGNTIYF. The CDR3 DNA is TGTGCCAGCAGCAAAGTAGCCTCTGGAAACACCATATATTTT.

The V and J genes are TRBV6-5 and TRBJ2-5, with D perhaps TRBD1 or TRBD2 (5 bases each). CDR1 MNHEY and CDR2 SVGAGI come from the germline V gene. The CDR3 is 16 residues long. V was shortened by 0 bases and J by 4 bases, with 15 bases between the two germline ends. The DNA for the CDR3 is TGTGCCAGCAGTTACTCGAGAGGGGCCTTGGGAGAGACCCAGTACTTC. It yields the protein CASSYSRGALGETQYF.

The CDR3 DNA follows: TGTGCCAGCAGTCGGACAGGGGCCCACACTGAAGCTTTCTTT. Encoded protein: CASSRTGAHTEAFF. This rearrangement joins TRBV2 to TRBJ1-1; 9 positions agree with TRBD1. V lost 5 bases and J lost 3; bases outside the gene matches: 4. Germline CDR1 and CDR2: SNHLY and FYNNEI. The CDR3 covers 14 residues.

This clonotype was detected a few times. The chain has TRBV20-1 and TRBJ1-5, with D possibly being TRBD1 (6 bases). This CDR3 contains 14 residues. Deletions cut 3 bases from V and 5 bases from J, with 14 bases between. Germline V CDR1 and CDR2: DFQATT, SNEGSKA (reference sequence). The CDR3 DNA reads TGCAGTGCTAGGGGAGGGGGGGCCCATCAGCCCCAGCATTTT. Amino acids: CSARGGGAHQPQHF.